A single TCR beta chain is shown here with its context. The antigen is undetermined. Germline and junction disagree at one end, which may indicate a read error. Other DNA sequences within the sample encode an identical CDR3. This specimen belongs to a study of T cell responses to AZD1222 COVID-19 vaccine. Turning to the study itself: Second doses were pooled across both intervals (about 4 or about 12 weeks). Study results and limitations: Spike-specific TCR breadth and depth both grew after two AZD1222 doses. Dominant at 160-218 and 743-854, vaccine-associated CD4 TCRs also spanned spike. Within unmutated variant regions lay the reported targets of nearly half of spike-specific TCRs.

Sequencing used immunoSEQ multiplex PCR; TCRdb keeps in-frame clones, though not all of them. Altogether 110,000 to 150,000 clones are present, approximately 94% being singletons, with the ten largest covering under 10%. Per germline, CDR1 MNHEY and CDR2 SMNVEV (reference sequence). This CDR3 region has 14 residues. The chain combines TRBV27 with TRBJ1-5; D ambiguous. The TCR comes from an adult in good health. The source was peripheral blood, collected on day 0 of AZD1222 vaccination. DNA of the CDR3: TGCGCCAGCAGTCCCTCGGGCTCTAATCCGCCCCAGCATTTT. Amino acid sequence: CASSPSGSNPPQHF.